The following is a T cell receptor (beta chain) sequence with its context. During active infection, Seattle patients enrolled and were then monitored through disease. This CDR3 is 12 amino acids long. Trimming removed 2 bases from V and 5 bases from J, with 4 bases in between. In germline, CDR1 is LGHDT, CDR2 YNNKEL (reference sequence). The source of the sample is a study of blood T cell repertoires in COVID-19. Study at large: PBMCs, B-cell-depleted T cells, or T cells were the source of the cDNA or gDNA that made up the material.

TCRdb keeps only in-frame clones here, not all; method: immunoSEQ multiplex PCR. The data contain some 520,000 clones, about 88% of them singletons. V and J are TRBV3-1 (or the pseudogene TRBV3-2) and TRBJ1-3, with D unclear. The TCR originated in a man aged 18 to 30 with COVID-19, enrolled during active disease. Sequenced sample: peripheral blood. The DNA of the CDR3 is TGTGCCAGCAGCCAATCAAGAAACACCATATATTTT. Its translation is CASSQSRNTIYF.